This is a list of T cell receptor beta chains from one sample in a study of T-cell reconstitution after alpha-beta-depleted transplantation in children. TCRdb reanalysed the PCR reads using MiXCR and keeps one entry per CDR3 protein. Of fewer than 500,000 distinct CDR3 sequences in the sample, around 46% were seen once. This specimen consisted of PBMCs, obtained before TCRalphabeta/CD19-depleted stem cell transplant. These receptors all stem from a girl under 10 years old with aplastic anemia, due to receive a stem cell transplant. Each CDR3 is given without its conserved first and last residue. Each record gives: J gene, D gene, clone size, V gene, CDR3 protein. A D gene is named only where the DNA matches it firmly. The listing skips clone size in some rows; elsewhere it reads once, few, many or a size class.

TRBJ2-1	TRBD1	few	TRBV19	ASSRDRGIGEQF
TRBJ2-7	TRBD1	few	TRBV20-1	SASRGPSYEQY
TRBJ2-1	.	many	TRBV3-1	ASSRFIMGQVGNEQF
TRBJ2-5	TRBD1	.	TRBV12-3/TRBV12-4	ASSLGDRKETQY
TRBJ2-7	TRBD2	many	TRBV4-3	ASSQGRIAGASYEQY
TRBJ1-4	.	.	TRBV6-5	ASSYGFRTEKLF
TRBJ1-3	.	.	TRBV29-1	SGFGYGPSGNTIY
TRBJ2-7	.	many	TRBV20-1	SAPTQSREQY
TRBJ2-7	.	.	TRBV7-2	ASSDTTNTYEQY
TRBJ2-7	TRBD1	.	TRBV20-1	SAQSGTGIFYEQY
TRBJ2-7	.	.	TRBV5-8	ASSLGGIPSYEQY
TRBJ2-2	.	.	TRBV11-2	ASSRLGGGPGTGELF
TRBJ2-3	.	many	TRBV3-1	ASSQDGQTGTDTQY
TRBJ1-1	.	.	TRBV7-9	ASSLADTGTEAF
TRBJ2-3	TRBD2	few	TRBV5-4	ASRESLTLAGATDTQY
TRBJ2-3	TRBD2	few	TRBV6-1	ASSERASGRVVGTDTQY
TRBJ2-1	TRBD1	.	TRBV5-5	ASPGQGAYEQF
TRBJ2-5	TRBD2	few	TRBV5-1	ASSLTSGYQETQY
TRBJ2-1	.	few	TRBV10-3	AISEKGYEQF
TRBJ1-1	.	few	TRBV29-1	SVGGPRSAF
TRBJ2-3	TRBD2	.	TRBV19	ASPGLAGFGTDTQY
TRBJ2-3	TRBD2	.	TRBV30	AWSESGITDTQY
TRBJ2-1	.	.	TRBV29-1	SVEVVLKQF
TRBJ2-1	.	few	TRBV20-1	SAKGPPGPYNEQF
TRBJ1-5	.	many	TRBV2	ASSVQGNQPQH
TRBJ1-1	TRBD1	.	TRBV30	ASDRGPPTEAF